The 20 T cell receptor beta chains presented below share a single source sample, sequenced in a study of blood T cell repertoires in COVID-19. The method was immunoSEQ multiplex PCR; TCRdb's version includes in-frame clones alone and lacks a portion of them. The sample lists 50,000 or so clones, 80% to 95% occurring once. Sequenced: peripheral blood. The receptors stem from a human donor with active COVID-19. The donor label of this sample is uncertain.

The chain joins TRBV18 to TRBJ2-7; TRBD2 aligns across 8 bases. With 2 bases clipped from V and 2 bases from J, the junction kept 11 bases outside the gene matches. The CDR3 has 17 residues. Germline V gene sequence: CDR1 KGHSH, CDR2 LQKENI. In DNA, the CDR3 is TGTGCCAGCTCACCAAACCCGGCGGGAGGATTCCCCTACGAGCAGTACTTC. It encodes CASSPNPAGGFPYEQYF.

This chain connects TRBV5-1 to TRBJ1-2, with D unclear. The CDR3 spans 15 residues. V was pared by 0 bases and J by 8 bases, with 17 bases between. Germline V CDR1 and CDR2: SGHRS, YFSETQ. CDR3 sequence: CASSLALRRLEGYTF. The CDR3, as DNA: TGCGCCAGCAGCTTGGCCTTGAGGCGATTAGAAGGCTACACCTTC.

The rearrangement joins TRBV2 to TRBJ2-7; 8 bases line up with TRBD1. Germline CDR1 SNHLY, CDR2 FYNNEI. With V trimmed by 5 bases and J by 3 bases, 6 bases remained unmatched. CDR3 length: 14 amino acids. The CDR3 sequence: CASSYQGASYEQYV. The CDR3 nucleotides are TGTGCCAGCAGTTACCAGGGGGCTAGCTACGAGCAGTACGTC.

The chain carries TRBV6-5 and TRBJ1-2; possible D gene TRBD1, 6 bases. Trimming removed 0 bases at V and 1 base at J, with 9 bases between. The CDR3 is 15 amino acids. Germline CDR1 MNHEY, CDR2 SVGAGI. CDR3 protein: CASSYSSQGNYGYTF. In DNA form, the CDR3 reads TGTGCCAGCAGTTACTCGTCACAGGGTAACTATGGCTACACCTTC.

A few counts support this clone. J is TRBJ1-5 and V is TRBV4-2; D may be TRBD1 (6 bases). Looked up from germline, CDR1 is LGHNA and CDR2 is YNFKEQ. The CDR3 is made up of 15 amino acids. Trimming took off 4 bases at V and 5 bases at J, with 15 bases between the two ends. The CDR3 DNA follows: TGTGCCAGCAGCCTAAACAGGGTGAATGATCAGCCCCAGCATTTT. It translates to CASSLNRVNDQPQHF.

This rearrangement joins TRBV5-1 to TRBJ2-2, with 7 bases matching TRBD2. Germline values: CDR1 SGHRS, CDR2 YFSETQ. J lost 3 bases, V lost 4 bases, and 9 bases had no gene match. The CDR3 runs 16 residues. This CDR3 is CASSPRVRGDTGELFF. The CDR3 coding sequence is TGCGCCAGCAGCCCAAGGGTACGGGGGGACACCGGGGAGCTGTTTTTT.

V usage is TRBV7-9 and J usage is TRBJ1-5, with D possibly being TRBD1 (6 bases). Germline lookup yields CDR1 SEHNR and CDR2 FQNEAQ (reference sequence). The CDR3 extends over 14 amino acids. With 4 bases removed from V and 5 bases from J, the gap between germline ends came to 12 bases. The CDR3 nucleotides read TGTGCCAGCAGCTCACAGGGTCTGGATCAGCCCCAGCATTTT. It is translated as CASSSQGLDQPQHF. Together with reference TRBV7-9 and TRBJ1-5, the CDR3 gives the full variable domain: DTGVSQNPRHKITKRGQNVTFRCDPISEHNRLYWYRQTLGQGPEFLTYFQNEAQLEKSRLLSDRFSAERPKGSFSTLEIQRTEQGDSAMYLCASSSQGLDQPQHFGDGTRLSIL.

The chain joins TRBV2 to TRBJ1-6, with unresolved D. Germline V gives CDR1 SNHLY, CDR2 FYNNEI. The CDR3 has 13 residues. The germline V and J ends were trimmed by 8 bases and 3 bases, with 8 bases remaining between them. For the CDR3, the DNA is TGTGCCAGCCAAGAGGGCTATAATTCACCCCTCCACTTT. Protein: CASQEGYNSPLHF.

J is TRBJ2-3 and V is TRBV15, with unresolved D. The CDR3 contains 15 residues. V was clipped by 0 bases and J by 0 bases, with 7 bases between them. Germline CDR1 LNHNV, CDR2 YYDKDF (reference sequence). The CDR3 DNA sequence: TGTGCCACCAGCAGAGATCCGACTAGCACAGATACGCAGTATTTT. It codes for CATSRDPTSTDTQYF.

The rearrangement links TRBV7-9 to TRBJ2-7; D is undetermined. The CDR3 consists of 11 residues. The germline V and J ends were trimmed by 5 bases and 4 bases, with 6 bases remaining between them. Germline V gene lookup returns CDR1 SEHNR and CDR2 FQNEAQ (reference sequence). The CDR3 coding sequence is TGTGCCAGCAGCCCCCTGTACGAGCAGTACTTC. Translated, it gives CASSPLYEQYF.

The chain employs TRBV6-6 and TRBJ1-4; TRBD1 matches 10 bases. V trimming: 4 bases; J trimming: 4 bases; junction bases outside the gene matches: 3. The germline gives CDR1 MNHNY, CDR2 SVGAGI (reference sequence). The CDR3 length is 15 residues. The CDR3 bases are TGTGCCAGCAGTTGGACAGGGGGTTTTAATGAAAAACTGTTTTTT. Its protein product is CASSWTGGFNEKLFF.

This clone has a single count. The CDR3 region is CASRLRGKGQPQHF. The DNA of the CDR3 is TGTGCCAGCAGACTCAGGGGGAAGGGTCAGCCCCAGCATTTT. This chain joins TRBV6-6 and TRBJ1-5, with 7 bases lining up with TRBD1. Germline assignment: CDR1 MNHNY and CDR2 SVGAGI (reference sequence). The CDR3 loop spans 14 amino acids. Trimming took 6 bases from V and 6 from J; bases not matched to a gene: 8.

The V call is TRBV7-9, the J call TRBJ2-7, with D possibly matching TRBD2 (5 bases). The germline CDR1 and CDR2 sequences are SEHNR and FQNEAQ (reference sequence). The length of the CDR3 is 13 residues. Trimming stripped 5 bases from V and 4 bases from J, with 12 bases between. Here the CDR3 reads CASSSGRGYEQYF. CDR3 coding DNA: TGTGCCAGCAGCAGCGGTCGGGGTTACGAGCAGTACTTC.

This chain connects TRBV3-1 (or the pseudogene TRBV3-2) to TRBJ2-7; D remains ambiguous. The CDR3 extends over 13 amino acids. Per germline, CDR1 LGHDT and CDR2 YNNKEL (reference sequence). The germline V and J ends were trimmed by 3 bases and 5 bases, with 11 bases remaining between them. The CDR3: CASSQTPANEQYV. For the CDR3, the DNA is TGTGCCAGCAGCCAGACCCCAGCGAACGAGCAGTACGTC.

This clone was counted between two and nine times. The genes are TRBV28 and TRBJ1-5, with D perhaps TRBD1 (5 bases). Germline V gene data show CDR1 as MDHEN and CDR2 as SYDVKM. The V end lost 5 bases, the J end lost 7 bases, and 15 bases lay between the germline ends. CDR3 size: 14 residues. This CDR3 is CASSPTVVWQPQHF. Written as DNA, the CDR3 is TGTGCCAGCAGTCCGACAGTGGTGTGGCAGCCCCAGCATTTT.

This clone was picked up one time. The gene calls are TRBV7-3 and TRBJ2-1, with TRBD2 identical over 7 bases. The germline V gene encodes CDR1 SGHTA and CDR2 FQGTGA. V lost 5 bases, J lost 0 bases, and 10 bases stayed unmatched. This CDR3 region has 17 residues. The CDR3 bases are TGTGCCAGCAGCCTGGGCCCCGGGAGGAGCTCCTACAATGAGCAGTTCTTC. The encoded protein is CASSLGPGRSSYNEQFF.

The chain combines TRBV27 with TRBJ1-1; D is possibly TRBD1 (5 bases). Trimming left V 5 bases short and J 0 bases short, with 7 bases between. This CDR3 contains 13 residues. Germline CDR1 is MNHEY and CDR2 is SMNVEV (reference sequence). CDR3 protein: CASSDSMNTEAFF. Here the CDR3 DNA reads TGTGCCAGCAGTGACAGCATGAACACTGAAGCTTTCTTT.

The chain joins TRBV25-1 to TRBJ2-1; no firm D call. Trimming removed 6 bases from V and 6 bases from J, with 9 bases in between. This CDR3 has 12 amino acids. Per germline, CDR1 MGHDK and CDR2 SYGVNS. CDR3 bases: TGTGCCAGCAGCCCCAGTCCCAATGAGCAGTTCTTC. Translating it yields CASSPSPNEQFF.

In this sample, this clone turned up a few times. The chain recombines TRBV7-9 with TRBJ2-7; D gene uncertain. CDR3 size: 12 residues. Germline lookup yields CDR1 SEHNR and CDR2 FQNEAQ (reference sequence). V was clipped by 4 bases and J by 2 bases, with 6 bases between them. The CDR3 DNA reads as TGTGCCAGCAGCTCCTATACCTACGAGCAGTACTTC. This sequence encodes CASSSYTYEQYF. Based on the CDR3 plus reference TRBV7-9 and TRBJ2-7, the full variable domain is DTGVSQNPRHKITKRGQNVTFRCDPISEHNRLYWYRQTLGQGPEFLTYFQNEAQLEKSRLLSDRFSAERPKGSFSTLEIQRTEQGDSAMYLCASSSYTYEQYFGPGTRLTVT.

This clone appeared a single time. The J gene is TRBJ2-3, the V gene TRBV24-1; TRBD2 might be the D (6 bases). This CDR3 has 16 amino acids. Germline V gene lookup returns CDR1 KGHDR and CDR2 SFDVKD. Trimming shortened V by 3 bases and J by 3 bases, and 15 bases separated the two germline ends. The CDR3 sequence: CATSDPREAGTDTQYF. CDR3 nucleotides: TGTGCCACCAGTGATCCCAGGGAGGCAGGGACAGATACGCAGTATTTT.